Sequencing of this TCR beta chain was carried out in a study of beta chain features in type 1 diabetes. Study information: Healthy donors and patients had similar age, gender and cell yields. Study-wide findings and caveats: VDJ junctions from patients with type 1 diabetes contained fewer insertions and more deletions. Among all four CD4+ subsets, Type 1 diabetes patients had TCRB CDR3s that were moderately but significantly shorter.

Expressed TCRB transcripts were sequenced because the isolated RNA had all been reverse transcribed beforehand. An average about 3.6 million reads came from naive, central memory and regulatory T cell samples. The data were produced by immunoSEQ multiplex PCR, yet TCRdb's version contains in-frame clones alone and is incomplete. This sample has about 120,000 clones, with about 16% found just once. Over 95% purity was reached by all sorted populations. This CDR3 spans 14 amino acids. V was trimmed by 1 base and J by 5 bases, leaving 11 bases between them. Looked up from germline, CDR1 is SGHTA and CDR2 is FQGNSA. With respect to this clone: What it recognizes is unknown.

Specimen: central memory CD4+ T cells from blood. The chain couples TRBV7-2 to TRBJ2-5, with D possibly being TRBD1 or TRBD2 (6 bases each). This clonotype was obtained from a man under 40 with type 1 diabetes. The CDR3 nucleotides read TGTGCCAGCAGCTTAGGTCGGGGGCTGGAGACCCAGTACTTC. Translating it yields CASSLGRGLETQYF.